Reported below is one TCR beta chain. As yet, its antigen is unknown. This entry belongs to a study of shared clonotypes between healthy human individuals. Across the study: The cohort had a couple of women and a few men, ages 18 to 49.

Overall study findings and caveats: Donor scarcity curtailed the genetic and exposure-history diversity represented herein.

The donor cohort consisted entirely of Caucasian adults residing in Nashville, Tennessee. CDR1 and CDR2 from the germline V gene are SEHNR and FQNEAQ (reference sequence). V was clipped by 5 bases and J by 3 bases, with 13 bases between them. The CDR3 has 15 amino acids. Original data processing: With immunoSEQ giving junction-only sequences and no quality scores, filtering differed. TCRdb's table, derived via immunoSEQ multiplex PCR, lists solely in-frame clones and lacks some. The V and J calls and clone size are taken from that table; D and trimming were inferred from the DNA. The sample consists of 400,000 to 600,000 clones, roughly 85% of them appearing once.

This clonotype was obtained from a woman in her 40s in good health. Some clones in this sample may be carry-over from other donors' samples. The chain couples TRBV7-9 to TRBJ2-2, with D possibly TRBD1 on 6 matching bases. The sequencing sample was made of PBMCs. The CDR3 spells CASSTLDSHTGELFF. DNA of the CDR3: TGTGCCAGCAGCACCCTGGACAGCCACACCGGGGAGCTGTTTTTT.